One and the same sample provided the 7 T cell receptor beta chains below, sequenced in a study of T cells in tumors after PD-1 blockade. Produced via immunoSEQ multiplex PCR; TCRdb's table is partial and in-frame only. The sample lists around 19,000 clones, about 77% occurring once. This specimen was PBMCs, taken before anti-PD-1 treatment. These receptors originate from a human donor with basal cell carcinoma.

The rearrangement uses TRBV30 and TRBJ2-2; tentatively, D is TRBD2 (6 bases). Germline V gene data show CDR1 as GTSNPN and CDR2 as SVGIG (reference sequence). The CDR3 length is 15 residues. V lost 3 bases, J lost 1 base, and 12 bases lay in between. DNA for the CDR3: TGTGCCTGGAGGGGGGGACGGAAGAACACCGGGGAGCTGTTTTTT. Translating gives CAWRGGRKNTGELFF.

V usage is TRBV6-2 or TRBV6-3 and J usage is TRBJ1-6, with D unresolved. Per germline, CDR1 MNHEY and CDR2 SVGEGT. The V gene lost 5 bases and the J gene lost 8 bases, with 10 bases spanning the gap. There are 13 residues in the CDR3. DNA for the CDR3: TGTGCCAGCAGTCGCGGGAGGGATTCACCCCTCCACTTT. This sequence encodes CASSRGRDSPLHF.

The genes are TRBV7-2 and TRBJ2-3; D is possibly TRBD1 (5 bases). Germline CDR1 reads SGHTA; CDR2 reads FQGNSA. V lost 5 bases to trimming and J lost 5 bases, with 14 bases between them. CDR3 length equals 14 residues. CDR3 in DNA: TGTGCCAGCAGCCAACCCGGCAGGGTAGATACGCAGTATTTT. Amino acid sequence: CASSQPGRVDTQYF. Complete variable domain (other parts from reference TRBV7-2 and TRBJ2-3): GAGVSQSPSNKVTEKGKDVELRCDPISGHTALYWYRQSLGQGLEFLIYFQGNSAPDKSGLPSDRFSAERTGGSVSTLTIQRTQQEDSAVYLCASSQPGRVDTQYFGPGTRLTVL.

V and J are TRBV14 and TRBJ1-5; D ambiguous. Germline CDR1 SGHDN, CDR2 FVKESK. The CDR3 sequence is 14 residues long. V was clipped by 3 bases and J by 3 bases, with 9 bases between them. CDR3 protein: CASSHKHDNQPQHF. The CDR3 DNA follows: TGTGCCAGCAGCCATAAACATGACAATCAGCCCCAGCATTTT.

This chain links TRBV28 with TRBJ2-5; TRBD1 agrees at 8 bases. V dropped 3 bases and J dropped 1; count of bases not matched to a gene: 7. This CDR3 region has 16 residues. Germline loops: CDR1 MDHEN, CDR2 SYDVKM. CDR3 loop: CASSLLSGGFQETQYF. The DNA of the CDR3 is TGTGCCAGCAGTTTGCTTTCAGGGGGCTTCCAAGAGACCCAGTACTTC.

The chain combines TRBV15 with TRBJ2-7, with TRBD2 as a possible D gene (6 bases). The germline gives CDR1 LNHNV, CDR2 YYDKDF (reference sequence). The CDR3 is 13 amino acids. As DNA, the CDR3 is TGTGTCCGGGATAGCGGACCGAACTACGAGCAGTACTTC. The encoded protein is CVRDSGPNYEQYF.

This clone was found a few times. This sequence joins TRBV7-3 and TRBJ2-2; 14 nucleotides match TRBD2. The CDR3 spans 16 residues. The germline V gene encodes CDR1 SGHTA and CDR2 FQGTGA. V shed 5 bases and J 4 bases; nucleotides not matched to a gene: 3. The CDR3 here is CASSPGLAGGTGELFF. In DNA form, the CDR3 reads TGTGCCAGCAGCCCCGGACTAGCGGGAGGCACCGGGGAGCTGTTTTTT.